The rows below give T cell receptor beta chains drawn from one sample of a study of T cells after yellow fever vaccination. TCRdb reprocessed the 5' RACE reads with MiXCR, giving one entry per CDR3 protein. The sample holds some 670,000 distinct CDR3 sequences, roughly an eighth seen once. The sequencing here drew on PBMCs, taken on the day of the yellow fever booster vaccination. Source of these receptors: a man aged 25-45 years who received the YFV17D yellow fever vaccine. Both conserved end residues are part of each CDR3. Rows may omit the clone size; those that give it use once, few, many or a size class.

few	TRBJ1-5	TRBV7-2	CASTRAGSYQPQHF
.	TRBJ2-3	TRBV29-1	CSVVGSSTDTQYF
many	TRBJ2-2	TRBV6-2/TRBV6-3	CASTLSSGRPTGELFF
.	TRBJ1-1	TRBV29-1	CSSTGIGTGTEAFF
.	TRBJ2-5	TRBV5-1	CASTRDQETQYF
few	TRBJ2-5	TRBV20-1	CSARVVMASQAQYF
few	TRBJ2-7	TRBV28	CASSRTGSISYEQYF
few	TRBJ2-2	TRBV10-1	CLRGVNGELFF
few	TRBJ2-1	TRBV20-1	CSLAGSSYNEQFF
few	TRBJ2-3	TRBV7-9	CASSLTRTSGRTDTQYF
.	TRBJ2-1	TRBV5-1	CASSLRRQLYNEQFF
few	TRBJ2-5	TRBV27	CASSRRLAGAETQYF
.	TRBJ1-4	TRBV4-3	CASSQDGATKLFF
.	TRBJ1-1	TRBV9	CASSVKPGRENTEAFF
few	TRBJ2-3	TRBV7-2	CASSVSGEMGDTQYF
.	TRBJ1-6	TRBV27	CASSLEGRYSPLHF
few	TRBJ1-1	TRBV9	CASSRQLGNAEAFF
few	TRBJ2-2	TRBV5-1	CASTTSGGDLGTGELFF
.	TRBJ2-7	TRBV15	CATSRDTGIDEQYF
.	TRBJ1-2	TRBV9	CASSVQGRRVPYGYTF
many	TRBJ1-1	TRBV6-1	CASSKGTNTEAFF
.	TRBJ2-1	TRBV5-1	CASSPYGADNEQFF